Listed below are T cell receptor beta chains from one sample, sequenced in a study of T cells after yellow fever vaccination. Each CDR3 protein gets one entry after TCRdb re-called the 5' RACE reads with MiXCR. Of 310,000 or so distinct CDR3 sequences listed, around 4% were seen once; the top ten hold around a quarter. The input for sequencing was PBMCs, taken on the day of the yellow fever booster vaccination. All receptors derive from a man aged 18 to 30 who received the YFV17D yellow fever vaccine. Both conserved end residues are part of each CDR3. A D gene is named only where the DNA matches it firmly. Expanded clones get a size class; other rows say once, few or many, or leave the size out.

v_call	j_call	clone_size	d_call	cdr3_aa	cdr3_nt
TRBV7-9	TRBJ2-2	few	TRBD1	CASSLSPGQRTGELFF	TGTGCCAGCAGCTTAAGCCCGGGACAGCGGACCGGGGAGCTGTTTTTT
TRBV6-5	TRBJ2-1	many	.	CASSYGSDAHEQFF	TGTGCCAGCAGTTACGGATCAGACGCGCATGAGCAGTTCTTC
TRBV11-2	TRBJ2-3	few	.	CASSSGPSTLTDTQYF	TGTGCCAGCAGCTCCGGGCCTTCTACTCTCACAGATACGCAGTATTTT
TRBV7-9	TRBJ1-4	few	.	CASSRGNEKLFF	TGTGCCAGCAGCCGAGGCAATGAAAAACTGTTTTTT
TRBV7-2	TRBJ2-1	.	TRBD1	CASSFPRQGYNEQFF	TGTGCCAGCAGCTTCCCACGACAGGGTTACAATGAGCAGTTCTTC
TRBV12-3/TRBV12-4	TRBJ2-5	many	.	CASSLIPLGYETQYF	TGTGCCAGCAGTTTAATCCCGCTAGGGTACGAGACCCAGTACTTC
TRBV20-1	TRBJ1-4	few	.	CSAAQGSTNEKLFF	TGCAGTGCTGCCCAGGGTAGTACTAATGAAAAACTGTTTTTT
TRBV3-1	TRBJ2-7	many	.	CASSQAKESYEQYF	TGTGCCAGCAGCCAAGCGAAAGAGTCCTACGAGCAGTACTTC
TRBV28	TRBJ2-4	many	.	CASSFEGTKNIQYF	TGTGCCAGCAGTTTTGAGGGTACCAAAAACATTCAGTACTTC
TRBV20-1	TRBJ2-1	.	.	CSARLRGSSYNEQFF	TGCAGTGCTCGACTCCGGGGGAGCTCCTACAATGAGCAGTTCTTC
TRBV5-5	TRBJ2-1	.	TRBD2	CASSSFIASGGVLGEQFF	TGTGCCAGCAGCTCCTTTATCGCCAGCGGGGGGGTTCTGGGTGAGCAGTTCTTC
TRBV7-2	TRBJ2-1	.	.	CASRASGEQFF	TGTGCCAGCAGGGCATCGGGGGAGCAGTTCTTC
TRBV20-1	TRBJ2-1	few	TRBD2	CSALGLAVSYNEQFF	TGCAGTGCATTGGGACTAGCGGTCTCCTACAATGAGCAGTTCTTC
TRBV24-1	TRBJ2-1	many	TRBD1	CATSGTGTGLNEQFF	TGTGCCACCAGTGGAACCGGGACAGGGTTAAATGAGCAGTTCTTC
TRBV11-2	TRBJ2-2	many	.	CASSPGWGTGELFF	TGTGCCAGCAGCCCTGGGTGGGGGACCGGGGAGCTGTTTTTT
TRBV5-6	TRBJ2-2	few	.	CASSLLEWGAGGELFF	TGTGCCAGCAGCCTTCTAGAGTGGGGGGCCGGCGGGGAGCTGTTTTTT